This TCR beta chain came from a study of metastatic and nonmetastatic thyroid tumors. CDR1 and CDR2 (germline): SGHNT, YYREEE (reference sequence). Deletions cut 2 bases from V and 3 bases from J, with 12 bases between. The CDR3 is 16 amino acids. TCRdb re-called the PCR reads via MiXCR. The sample holds around 30,000 clones, around 19% seen once. Not a single patient had been given any form of treatment at any point before undergoing thyroid surgery. Study-level findings and limits: Malignant thyroid tumors reportedly had TCR beta diversity that was significantly higher than in benign nodules, in blood and tumor.

This clone was observed at least ten times. Its antigen is undetermined. Sequencing input: blood. The V call is TRBV5-4, the J call TRBJ2-6; D is tentatively TRBD1 or TRBD2 (6 bases each). This sequence was found in a female donor with papillary thyroid cancer or a benign thyroid nodule (not recorded which). Some clones in this sample may be carry-over from other donors' samples. Written as DNA, the CDR3 is TGTGCCAGCAGCTTACCCAGGGGAGGTGGGGCCAACGTCCTGACTTTC. This translates into CASSLPRGGGANVLTF.